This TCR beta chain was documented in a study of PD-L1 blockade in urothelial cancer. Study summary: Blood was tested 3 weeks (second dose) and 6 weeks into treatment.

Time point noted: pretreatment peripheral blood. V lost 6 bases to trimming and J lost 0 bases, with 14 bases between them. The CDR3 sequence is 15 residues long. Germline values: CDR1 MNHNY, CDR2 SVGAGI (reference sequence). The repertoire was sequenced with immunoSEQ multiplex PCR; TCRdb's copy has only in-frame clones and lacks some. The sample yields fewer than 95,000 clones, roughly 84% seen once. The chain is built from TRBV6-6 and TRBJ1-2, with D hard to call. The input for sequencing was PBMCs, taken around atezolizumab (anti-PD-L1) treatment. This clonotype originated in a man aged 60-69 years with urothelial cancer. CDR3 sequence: CASSSGPSSNYGYTF. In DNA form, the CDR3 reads TGTGCCAGCAGCTCCGGTCCAAGTTCTAACTATGGCTACACCTTC.